One sample yielded the 32 T cell receptor beta chains listed below, sequenced in a study of blood T cells in healthy people across ages. Alongside a J-beta primer mix, a sample-barcoded 5' primer served in a second PCR lasting roughly 7 to 11 cycles. TCRdb recomputed calls from the 5' RACE reads with MiXCR, one row per CDR3 protein. Of around 900,000 distinct CDR3 sequences in the sample, roughly 51% were seen once. Source material: blood. These receptors were obtained from a woman aged 60-75 years in good health.

This clonotype came up a few times. The junction departs from the called germline gene at one end, perhaps through a read error. The chain uses TRBV4-1 and TRBJ2-7; D is unclear. CDR1 MGHRA and CDR2 YSYEKL come from the germline V gene. The CDR3 extends over 13 amino acids. The CDR3 protein is CASSPTLFAEQYF. The CDR3 region has the DNA TGCGCTAGCAGCCCGACCCTGTTTGCTGAGCAGTACTTC.

This clonotype was counted only a few times. The chain uses TRBV3-1 and TRBJ2-1; D unresolved. The V end lost 6 bases, the J end lost 8 bases, and 17 bases lay between the germline ends. The CDR3 is 14 residues long. Germline assignment: CDR1 LGHDT and CDR2 YNNKEL (reference sequence). The CDR3 sequence: CASSKSFVADEQFF. CDR3 in DNA: TGTGCCAGCAGTAAAAGTTTCGTCGCAGATGAGCAGTTCTTC.

V gene TRBV20-1 combines with J gene TRBJ2-5; a possible D gene is TRBD2 (5 bases). In germline, CDR1 is DFQATT, CDR2 SNEGSKA (reference sequence). CDR3 size: 12 residues. V was pared by 5 bases and J by 3 bases, with 10 bases between. CDR3 in amino acids: CSAGGEKETQYF. The DNA of the CDR3 is TGCAGTGCTGGTGGGGAGAAAGAGACCCAGTACTTC.

Only a few counts were recorded for this clonotype. This sequence joins TRBV6-5 and TRBJ2-5; TRBD1 matches 8 bases. The CDR3 has 14 residues. The junction had 3 bases not matched to a gene; V was cut back by 2 bases and J by 4 bases. Germline-derived CDR1 and CDR2 are MNHEY and SVGAGI. The CDR3 spells CASSYGQGPETQYF. The CDR3 DNA is TGTGCCAGCAGTTACGGACAGGGTCCAGAGACCCAGTACTTC.

The V and J genes are TRBV7-2 and TRBJ2-5, with D possibly TRBD2 on 5 matching bases. The better agreement between TRBJ2-7 and the DNA end casts doubt on the J call. The CDR3 has 13 amino acids. Per germline, CDR1 SGHTA and CDR2 FQGNSA. CDR3 loop: CASSVVRDYEQYF. CDR3 sequence (DNA): TGTGCCAGCAGCGTAGTCCGGGACTACGAGCAGTACTTC.

V is TRBV5-1 and J is TRBJ2-7; D uncertain. CDR1 is SGHRS, CDR2 YFSETQ, per germline. V lost 0 bases to trimming and J lost 5 bases, with 15 bases between them. CDR3 length: 15 amino acids. CDR3 protein: CASSLGHGRPDEQYF. Written as DNA, the CDR3 is TGCGCCAGCAGCTTGGGGCACGGCAGGCCCGACGAGCAGTACTTC.

The gene calls are TRBV4-3 and TRBJ2-5; D gene ambiguous. The J call may be faulty, since TRBJ2-7 better matches the DNA end. Germline V gene lookup returns CDR1 LGHNA and CDR2 YSLEER. The CDR3 has 14 amino acids. CDR3 loop: CASSPGFGSYEQYF. The CDR3 nucleotides are TGCGCCAGCAGCCCCGGCTTTGGGTCCTACGAGCAGTACTTC.

The chain is built from TRBV24-1 and TRBJ2-5; D is unresolved. Germline loops: CDR1 KGHDR, CDR2 SFDVKD. The CDR3 runs 15 residues. Trimming left V 2 bases short and J 11 bases short, with 20 bases between. The CDR3 sequence is CATSDSPTSNQGQYF. For the CDR3, the DNA is TGTGCCACCAGTGATTCCCCGACCAGCAACCAAGGGCAGTACTTC.

The chain carries TRBV6-2 or TRBV6-3 and TRBJ2-7; 10 positions match TRBD2. This CDR3 region has 15 residues. V was clipped by 7 bases and J by 6 bases; unmatched bases: 12. CDR1 and CDR2 from the germline V gene are MNHEY and SVGEGT. CDR3 in amino acids: CASTENLAGVSEQYF. The DNA for the CDR3 is TGTGCCAGCACCGAAAACCTAGCGGGAGTAAGCGAGCAGTACTTC.

This clonotype was found once. The chain has TRBV5-1 and TRBJ2-7; no reliable D call. V lost 0 bases, J lost 5 bases, and 6 bases lay in between. This CDR3 region has 12 residues. Looked up from germline, CDR1 is SGHRS and CDR2 is YFSETQ. CDR3 in DNA: TGCGCCAGCAGCTTGGTACTGGACGAGCAGTACTTC. It specifies CASSLVLDEQYF.

This clonotype has just a few counts. The chain is built from TRBV7-8 and TRBJ2-5; TRBD1 agrees at 8 bases. Unmatched junction bases numbered 6, after V lost 7 bases and J lost 5 bases. The CDR3 runs to 13 residues. Germline-derived CDR1 and CDR2 are SGHVS and FQNEAQ. The CDR3 DNA follows: TGTGCCAGCAACAGGGGGAAATATGAGACCCAGTACTTC. It codes for CASNRGKYETQYF. Based on the CDR3 plus reference TRBV7-8 and TRBJ2-5, the full variable domain is GAGVSQSPRYKVAKRGQDVALRCDPISGHVSLFWYQQALGQGPEFLTYFQNEAQLDKSGLPSDRFFAERPEGSVSTLKIQRTQQEDSAVYLCASNRGKYETQYFGPGTRLLVL.

The J gene is TRBJ2-1, the V gene TRBV4-1; possible D gene TRBD2, 6 bases. This CDR3 contains 16 residues. Trimming removed 3 bases from V and 1 base from J, with 13 bases in between. Germline V lookup: CDR1 MGHRA, CDR2 YSYEKL. For the CDR3, the DNA is TGCGCCAGCAGCCACGCGGGGAGCGGTTCCTACAATGAGCAGTTCTTC. Translated: CASSHAGSGSYNEQFF.

This clonotype was observed a few times. The CDR3 sequence is CATSERFRAYNEQFF. In nucleotides, the CDR3 is TGTGCCACCAGTGAGCGTTTCAGGGCATACAATGAGCAGTTCTTC. V and J are TRBV24-1 and TRBJ2-1; tentatively, D is TRBD1 (5 bases). The CDR3 has 15 residues. The germline gives CDR1 KGHDR, CDR2 SFDVKD. Trimming left V 4 bases short and J 4 bases short, with 13 bases between.

The chain joins TRBV20-1 to TRBJ2-3; D perhaps matches TRBD2 (5 bases). Germline CDR1 DFQATT, CDR2 SNEGSKA (reference sequence). With 8 bases removed from V and 6 bases from J, the gap between germline ends came to 21 bases. The CDR3 contains 14 residues. CDR3 DNA: TGCAGTCAGTCCCTGGCGGCGCGAGGGGATACGCAGTATTTT. Protein sequence: CSQSLAARGDTQYF.

J is TRBJ2-5 and V is TRBV27; D is possibly TRBD2 (6 bases). Germline CDR1 MNHEY, CDR2 SMNVEV (reference sequence). The CDR3 contains 15 residues. Deletions cut 7 bases from V and 2 bases from J, with 17 bases between. CDR3 DNA sequence: TGTGCCAGCATTCCTCGGGGGTCGCCACAAGAGACCCAGTACTTC. This translates into CASIPRGSPQETQYF.

In regard to this clonotype: Compared with germline, one end of the junction differs, possibly owing to a read error. V is TRBV27 and J is TRBJ2-1; no clear D gene. CDR3 length: 16 residues. CDR1 and CDR2 from the germline V gene are MNHEY and SMNVEV (reference sequence). CDR3 amino acids: CASSLSRGSSYNEQFF. CDR3 coding DNA: TGTGCCAGCAGCTTATCGCGCGGCAGCTCCTACAATGAGCAGTTCTTC.

This clonotype was counted between two and nine times. This rearrangement joins TRBV29-1 to TRBJ2-1; D unresolved. The CDR3 extends over 13 amino acids. Trimming cost V 3 bases and J 4 bases, with 10 bases left between them. Germline V gene lookup returns CDR1 SQVTM and CDR2 ANQGSEA. CDR3 residues: CSVDNSIYNEQFF. The CDR3 region has the DNA TGCAGCGTTGACAACTCGATATACAATGAGCAGTTCTTC.

The chain uses TRBV6-2 or TRBV6-3 and TRBJ2-1; 13 positions agree with TRBD2. V gave up 8 bases and J gave up 7 bases; unmatched junction bases: 8. Germline assignment: CDR1 MNHEY and CDR2 SVGEGT. The CDR3 has 15 amino acids. For the CDR3, the DNA is TGTGCCAGCTTACTAGCGGGAGGGTTTTTGAATGAGCAGTTCTTC. As protein: CASLLAGGFLNEQFF.

V and J are TRBV12-3 or TRBV12-4 and TRBJ2-5; unclear D gene. V lost 3 bases and J lost 5, with 13 bases in between. The CDR3 totals 14 residues. The CDR3: CASSFWIHRETQYF. CDR3 sequence (DNA): TGTGCCAGCAGTTTTTGGATCCACCGGGAGACCCAGTACTTC.

With regard to this clonotype: This may be a read error, as it is one base from a much larger clone. The chain uses TRBV12-3 or TRBV12-4 and TRBJ2-2; weak D call: TRBD1 (6 bases). CDR3 length: 16 amino acids. The V gene lost 3 bases and the J gene lost 4 bases, with 15 bases spanning the gap. In DNA, the CDR3 is TGTGCCAGCAGTTTTCAGGCAGGGGATTCCACCGGGGAGCTGTTTTTT. This sequence encodes CASSFQAGDSTGELFF.

To note about this clonotype: Germline is not matched at one junction end, which may reflect a read error. The CDR3 here is CAGSQQASGNGNGEQYF. The CDR3 DNA is TGTGCCGGCAGCCAACAGGCTAGCGGGAACGGAAACGGCGAGCAGTACTTC. V gene TRBV3-1 combines with J gene TRBJ2-5, with 9 bases fitting TRBD2. The end of the DNA fits TRBJ2-7 better, so the J call may be wrong. The CDR3 is 17 residues long. Germline V gives CDR1 LGHDT, CDR2 YNNKEL (reference sequence).

This clonotype has only a few counts. The CDR3 region is CASSQDRPYEQYF. In DNA, the CDR3 is TGTGCCAGCAGCCAAGACAGACCCTACGAGCAGTACTTC. J is TRBJ2-7 and V is TRBV14; the D is unclear. V dropped 0 bases and J dropped 2 bases, with 5 bases sitting between them. Germline assignment: CDR1 SGHDN and CDR2 FVKESK. The CDR3 extends over 13 amino acids.

About this clonotype itself: A much larger clonotype is one base distant, so this may be a read error. The genes are TRBV7-6 and TRBJ2-5; 7 bases align to TRBD1. This CDR3 is built from 15 residues. CDR1 SGHVS and CDR2 FNYEAQ come from the germline V gene. CDR3 DNA sequence: TGTGCCGGCAGCTTAACCGGGACAGCTCAAGAGACCCAGTACTTC. Translation gives CAGSLTGTAQETQYF.

This clonotype was counted between two and nine times. The chain has TRBV20-1 and TRBJ1-5, with no clear D. The germline CDR1 and CDR2 sequences are DFQATT and SNEGSKA (reference sequence). V lost 0 bases, J lost 7 bases, and 10 bases lay in between. This CDR3 is built from 13 residues. The CDR3 DNA reads as TGCAGTGCTAGAGATTTAGCTGGGCAGCCCCAGCATTTT. It specifies CSARDLAGQPQHF.

The chain uses TRBV28 and TRBJ2-7; D is possibly TRBD1 (5 bases). V was shortened by 5 bases and J by 2 bases, with 13 bases between the two germline ends. CDR1 and CDR2 from the germline V gene are MDHEN and SYDVKM. The CDR3 sequence is 14 residues long. Here the CDR3 reads CASSVGRTPYEQYF. The CDR3 nucleotides read TGTGCCAGCAGTGTGGGGCGGACCCCCTACGAGCAGTACTTC.

This chain uses TRBV7-9 with TRBJ1-1, with D unresolved. V lost 1 base to trimming and J lost 3 bases, with 9 bases between them. CDR3 length equals 14 residues. Germline CDR1 and CDR2: SEHNR and FQNEAQ (reference sequence). The CDR3, as DNA: TGTGCCAGCAGCTTAGGCCCGAGGGACACTGAAGCTTTCTTT. It specifies CASSLGPRDTEAFF.

The chain combines TRBV5-1 with TRBJ2-1; a possible D gene is TRBD2 (6 bases). The germline V gene has CDR1 SGHRS and CDR2 YFSETQ. V lost 6 bases and J lost 3, with 19 bases in between. The CDR3 is made up of 16 amino acids. Written as DNA, the CDR3 is TGCGCCAGCACCATAAACCTGGGACTGGACTACAATGAGCAGTTCTTC. Amino acids: CASTINLGLDYNEQFF.

The chain has TRBV4-3 and TRBJ2-7; 8 nucleotides agree with TRBD2. The trim removed 1 base at V and 6 bases at J, leaving 11 bases unmatched. This CDR3 has 16 amino acids. Germline values: CDR1 LGHNA, CDR2 YSLEER. CDR3 in DNA: TGCGCCAGCAGCCAAGGGGCGGGGGGCAGATCGTCCGAGCAGTACTTC. This encodes CASSQGAGGRSSEQYF.

The rearrangement links TRBV3-1 to TRBJ2-1, with 10 nucleotides matching TRBD2. Germline V gives CDR1 LGHDT, CDR2 YNNKEL (reference sequence). V shed 3 bases and J 2 bases; nucleotides not matched to a gene: 1. The CDR3 sequence is 15 residues long. Written as DNA, the CDR3 is TGTGCCAGCAGCCAGCTAGCGGGAGCCTACAATGAGCAGTTCTTC. It yields the protein CASSQLAGAYNEQFF.

This clonotype showed up just a few times. The chain joins TRBV20-1 to TRBJ2-5; D unresolved. Germline lookup yields CDR1 DFQATT and CDR2 SNEGSKA (reference sequence). V gave up 3 bases and J gave up 1 base, with 9 bases separating them. CDR3 length equals 13 residues. This CDR3 reads CSARGFPQETQYF. DNA for the CDR3: TGCAGTGCTAGGGGGTTCCCCCAAGAGACCCAGTACTTC.

This clonotype has a count of ten or more. The chain links TRBV20-1 to TRBJ2-7, with TRBD1 matching 7 bases. The germline gives CDR1 DFQATT, CDR2 SNEGSKA (reference sequence). V lost 3 bases, J lost 4 bases, and 3 bases stayed unmatched. CDR3 length: 12 amino acids. CDR3: CSARGTAYEQYF. Here the CDR3 DNA reads TGCAGTGCTAGGGGGACAGCGTACGAGCAGTACTTC.

Here the CDR3 reads CASRSTGAYNSPLHF. CDR3 sequence (DNA): TGCGCCAGCAGATCGACAGGGGCATATAATTCACCCCTCCACTTT. The rearrangement joins TRBV5-1 to TRBJ1-6; 8 nucleotides align to TRBD1. Germline CDR1 reads SGHRS; CDR2 reads YFSETQ. The ends lost 5 bases at V and 4 bases at J; junction bases unmatched: 5. The CDR3 sequence is 15 residues long.